This passage covers 32 T cell receptor beta chains from one sample sequenced in a study of control samples from healthy donors and cancer patients. TCRdb's copy holds only in-frame clones and misses some; the assay was immunoSEQ multiplex PCR. The sample carries around 150,000 clones, about 91% recorded once. The sample was blood. Every receptor here comes from a man aged 18 to 30 in good health.

The CDR3 here is CASTHGASSGANVLTF. CDR3 DNA sequence: TGTGCCAGCACCCACGGGGCGAGCTCTGGGGCCAACGTCCTGACTTTC. The chain recombines TRBV28 with TRBJ2-6; D possibly matches TRBD1 or TRBD2 (5 bases each). CDR1 is MDHEN, CDR2 SYDVKM, per germline. V was clipped by 7 bases and J by 0 bases, with 13 bases between them. This CDR3 has 16 amino acids.

The chain links TRBV28 to TRBJ2-1; possible D gene TRBD1, 5 bases. This CDR3 has 16 amino acids. V was pared by 2 bases and J by 6 bases, with 17 bases between. Germline values: CDR1 MDHEN, CDR2 SYDVKM. DNA for the CDR3: TGTGCCAGCAGTTTAGGGGCCCGGGTCCTCACCAATGAGCAGTTCTTC. Residues: CASSLGARVLTNEQFF.

The chain couples TRBV28 to TRBJ1-6; D may be TRBD1 (6 bases). Deletions cut 3 bases from V and 10 bases from J, with 13 bases between. This CDR3 is built from 14 residues. Germline CDR1 reads MDHEN; CDR2 reads SYDVKM. The CDR3 DNA reads TGTGCCAGCAGTTTTCACAGGGTTGGGTCACCCCTCCACTTT. It encodes CASSFHRVGSPLHF.

This chain uses TRBV5-5 with TRBJ1-4; TRBD1 aligns across 7 bases. V trimming: 3 bases; J trimming: 4 bases; junction bases outside the gene matches: 9. Germline CDR1 is SGHKS and CDR2 is YYEKEE (reference sequence). CDR3 size: 16 residues. The CDR3 DNA reads TGTGCCAGCAGCTCCACCATCGGGACAGATAATGAAAAACTGTTTTTT. Translated: CASSSTIGTDNEKLFF.

Here the CDR3 reads CASSGRDNYGYTF. The CDR3 DNA is TGTGCCAGCAGCGGCCGGGACAACTATGGCTACACCTTC. This chain connects TRBV7-8 to TRBJ1-2; possibly TRBD1 for D (5 bases). CDR1 and CDR2 from the germline V gene are SGHVS and FQNEAQ. V shed 5 bases and J shed 2 bases, with 9 bases lying between them. CDR3 length equals 13 residues.

CDR3 amino acids: CASSQDSRRGFSPSQETQYF. The CDR3 DNA follows: TGCGCCAGCAGCCAAGATTCACGTAGGGGTTTTTCGCCATCCCAAGAGACCCAGTACTTC. The V call is TRBV4-3, the J call TRBJ2-5; D may be TRBD1 (5 bases). Trimming pared 0 bases from V and 1 base from J, leaving 24 bases between. Germline V gene data show CDR1 as LGHNA and CDR2 as YSLEER. There are 20 residues in the CDR3.

J is TRBJ1-2 and V is TRBV4-1; D unresolved. The CDR3 is made up of 15 amino acids. Deletions cut 0 bases from V and 0 bases from J, with 8 bases between. Germline V lookup: CDR1 MGHRA, CDR2 YSYEKL. DNA of the CDR3: TGCGCCAGCAGCCAAGAGCCGGGAGCTAACTATGGCTACACCTTC. Translated, it gives CASSQEPGANYGYTF.

This clone was counted once. The rearrangement uses TRBV4-3 and TRBJ1-3, with D possibly TRBD1 on 5 matching bases. Germline CDR1 and CDR2: LGHNA and YSLEER. There are 16 residues in the CDR3. The germline V and J ends were trimmed by 5 bases and 4 bases, with 18 bases remaining between them. The CDR3, as DNA: TGCGCCAGCAGCGCCTTCAGGGTTTCATCAGGAAACACCATATATTTT. Translation gives CASSAFRVSSGNTIYF.

For the CDR3, the DNA is TGTGCCAGGGGGGCGTTCGCGAACACCGGGGAGCTGTTTTTT. The encoded protein is CARGAFANTGELFF. The chain joins TRBV2 to TRBJ2-2; possible D gene TRBD1, 6 bases. This CDR3 has 14 residues. Per germline, CDR1 SNHLY and CDR2 FYNNEI. The V end was cut by 9 bases, the J end by 0 bases, with 11 bases between.

Only a few counts were recorded for this clone. The rearrangement links TRBV19 to TRBJ2-3; D is ambiguous. This CDR3 contains 12 residues. The germline CDR1 and CDR2 sequences are LNHDA and SQIVND (reference sequence). V was pared by 3 bases and J by 3 bases, with 4 bases between. DNA of the CDR3: TGTGCCAGTAGTATGTTTACAGATACGCAGTATTTT. Amino acids: CASSMFTDTQYF.

The gene calls are TRBV6-6 and TRBJ1-3; tentative D call: TRBD1 (5 bases). This CDR3 contains 15 residues. Trimming shortened V by 7 bases and J by 4 bases, and 17 bases separated the two germline ends. Per germline, CDR1 MNHNY and CDR2 SVGAGI (reference sequence). CDR3 sequence (DNA): TGTGCCAGCAATACAGGCGGGGCTTACGGAAACACCATATATTTT. Protein sequence: CASNTGGAYGNTIYF.

This clone has only a few counts. This chain joins TRBV29-1 and TRBJ2-2; 8 bases line up with TRBD1. The CDR3 loop spans 14 amino acids. V was pared by 5 bases and J by 1 base, with 3 bases of the junction left unmatched. CDR1 and CDR2 from the germline V gene are SQVTM and ANQGSEA. CDR3 bases: TGCAGCGTTCGACAGGGGTTGAACACCGGGGAGCTGTTTTTT. Protein product: CSVRQGLNTGELFF.

The rearrangement uses TRBV24-1 and TRBJ2-7; 11 positions match TRBD1. There are 15 residues in the CDR3. Germline CDR1 KGHDR, CDR2 SFDVKD. After removal of 3 bases from V and 7 bases from J, the junction contained 7 bases not matched to a gene. CDR3 protein: CATSDGGQGAREQYF. The CDR3 DNA follows: TGTGCCACCAGTGATGGCGGACAGGGGGCGCGAGAGCAGTACTTC.

The rearrangement joins TRBV28 to TRBJ1-5, with a weak D call TRBD1 (5 bases). Germline V gene data show CDR1 as MDHEN and CDR2 as SYDVKM. The V and J ends lost 5 bases and 4 bases respectively, with 9 bases between them. The CDR3 runs 13 residues. CDR3 region: CASSGDGNQPQHF. CDR3 sequence (DNA): TGTGCCAGCAGTGGGGACGGGAATCAGCCCCAGCATTTT.

This sequence joins TRBV30 and TRBJ1-6, with TRBD1 as a possible D gene (5 bases). CDR3 length equals 15 residues. Trimming left V 2 bases short and J 5 bases short, with 13 bases between. Germline-derived CDR1 and CDR2 are GTSNPN and SVGIG (reference sequence). The CDR3 reads CAWSSGRGDNSPLHF. The CDR3 bases are TGTGCCTGGAGTTCCGGCCGAGGGGATAATTCACCCCTCCACTTT.

This clone was picked up a small number of times. This chain connects TRBV5-6 to TRBJ1-2, with a weak D call TRBD1 (6 bases). CDR1 and CDR2 (germline): SGHDT, YYEEEE. Trimming took 0 bases from V and 8 from J, leaving 14 bases between them. The CDR3 covers 14 residues. CDR3 sequence (DNA): TGTGCCAGCAGCTTGGCCAGGGGCGGCTGGGGCTACACCTTC. The encoded protein is CASSLARGGWGYTF.

This clone was observed a single time. This sequence joins TRBV9 and TRBJ1-3, with 9 bases that match TRBD1. V was clipped by 0 bases and J by 11 bases; unmatched bases: 9. The germline gives CDR1 SGDLS, CDR2 YYNGEE. This CDR3 has 15 amino acids. Here the CDR3 reads CASSVAMGQGVSIYF. The DNA for the CDR3 is TGTGCCAGCAGCGTAGCTATGGGACAGGGAGTCTCCATATATTTT. Variable domain in full (rest from reference TRBV9 and TRBJ1-3): DSGVTQTPKHLITATGQRVTLRCSPRSGDLSVYWYQQSLDQGLQFLIQYYNGEERAKGNILERFSAQQFPDLHSELNLSSLELGDSALYFCASSVAMGQGVSIYFGEGSWLTVV.

V gene TRBV7-2 combines with J gene TRBJ1-4, with D possibly matching TRBD1 (6 bases). The V gene lost 2 bases and the J gene lost 7 bases, with 11 bases spanning the gap. The germline CDR1 and CDR2 sequences are SGHTA and FQGNSA. The CDR3 totals 14 residues. CDR3 region: CASSLYRASEKLFF. Here the CDR3 DNA reads TGTGCCAGCAGCTTATACAGGGCTAGTGAAAAACTGTTTTTT.

The chain employs TRBV7-9 and TRBJ2-7; possible D gene TRBD1, 6 bases. The germline V and J ends were trimmed by 4 bases and 2 bases, with 12 bases remaining between them. Germline values: CDR1 SEHNR, CDR2 FQNEAQ (reference sequence). The CDR3 is made up of 14 amino acids. Here the CDR3 DNA reads TGTGCCAGCAGCTACTCCGGGACACCCTACGAGCAGTACTTC. It translates to CASSYSGTPYEQYF. Together with reference TRBV7-9 and TRBJ2-7, the CDR3 gives the full variable domain: DTGVSQNPRHKITKRGQNVTFRCDPISEHNRLYWYRQTLGQGPEFLTYFQNEAQLEKSRLLSDRFSAERPKGSFSTLEIQRTEQGDSAMYLCASSYSGTPYEQYFGPGTRLTVT.

The chain couples TRBV19 to TRBJ1-3; D remains ambiguous. V lost 4 bases, J lost 4 bases, and 14 bases lay in between. The CDR3 is 15 residues long. Looked up from germline, CDR1 is LNHDA and CDR2 is SQIVND (reference sequence). The CDR3 nucleotides are TGTGCCAGTAGTACCCTCGGCAGTTTAGGAAACACCATATATTTT. It specifies CASSTLGSLGNTIYF.

CDR3 in amino acids: CASSTGTGGDYEQYF. The DNA for the CDR3 is TGTGCCAGCAGCACAGGGACAGGAGGTGACTACGAGCAGTACTTC. V usage is TRBV7-6 and J usage is TRBJ2-7; 8 nucleotides agree with TRBD1. The germline V gene encodes CDR1 SGHVS and CDR2 FNYEAQ. V was clipped by 5 bases and J by 3 bases; unmatched bases: 9. This CDR3 spans 15 amino acids.

The rearrangement links TRBV19 to TRBJ2-1, with TRBD2 matching 10 bases. Germline CDR1 LNHDA, CDR2 SQIVND (reference sequence). The J segment lost 4 bases and the V segment lost 8 bases, leaving 11 bases of the junction unmatched. This CDR3 has 16 residues. CDR3 amino acids: CASRPPLAGVYNEQFF. The CDR3 nucleotides read TGTGCCAGTCGACCCCCTCTAGCGGGGGTATACAATGAGCAGTTCTTC.

The chain has TRBV10-1 and TRBJ2-3; 14 bases agree with TRBD2. The junction had 10 bases not matched to a gene; V was cut back by 2 bases and J by 0 bases. CDR1 is WNHNN and CDR2 is SYGVQD in the germline V gene (reference sequence). The CDR3 sequence is 20 residues long. The CDR3 sequence: CASSEATSGGASPSTDTQYF. The DNA for the CDR3 is TGCGCCAGCAGTGAGGCGACTAGCGGGGGGGCCAGCCCTAGCACAGATACGCAGTATTTT.

J is TRBJ2-7 and V is TRBV5-5, with D unresolved. V was pared by 0 bases and J by 4 bases, with 5 bases between. CDR3 length: 12 amino acids. Germline lookup yields CDR1 SGHKS and CDR2 YYEKEE (reference sequence). The CDR3 reads CASSLVGYEQYF. The CDR3 nucleotides are TGTGCCAGCAGCTTGGTGGGTTACGAGCAGTACTTC.

The chain has TRBV4-1 and TRBJ2-2, with a possible D match to TRBD2 (6 bases). Trimming left V 3 bases short and J 0 bases short, with 17 bases between. The V gene's germline CDR1 is MGHRA and CDR2 YSYEKL. The CDR3 loop spans 18 amino acids. Here the CDR3 reads CASSQSQGGASNTGELFF. In nucleotides, the CDR3 is TGCGCCAGCAGCCAGTCCCAGGGAGGAGCCTCGAACACCGGGGAGCTGTTTTTT.

J is TRBJ2-1 and V is TRBV6-6, with 7 nucleotides matching TRBD2. Germline loops: CDR1 MNHNY, CDR2 SVGAGI (reference sequence). V lost 5 bases, J lost 6 bases, and 4 bases stayed unmatched. The length of the CDR3 is 13 residues. CDR3 protein: CASSAPGGNEQFF. CDR3 in DNA: TGTGCCAGCAGTGCACCGGGAGGCAATGAGCAGTTCTTC.

This chain links TRBV10-3 with TRBJ1-3; D perhaps matches TRBD1 (6 bases). The CDR3 spans 15 residues. CDR1 and CDR2 from the germline V gene are ENHRY and SYGVKD. The V end was cut by 5 bases, the J end by 1 base, with 12 bases between. In nucleotides, the CDR3 is TGTGCCATCAGTAGTTCGGGGACATCTGGAAACACCATATATTTT. Its translation: CAISSSGTSGNTIYF.

The rearrangement joins TRBV4-3 to TRBJ2-3, with 8 bases fitting TRBD2. The germline V gene has CDR1 LGHNA and CDR2 YSLEER. After removal of 4 bases from V and 3 bases from J, the junction contained 12 bases not matched to a gene. The CDR3 is 17 amino acids. In DNA form, the CDR3 reads TGCGCCAGCAGCCTGGATAGGCGGGGGGTTGGTACAGATACGCAGTATTTT. Amino acids: CASSLDRRGVGTDTQYF.

This clone showed up just a few times. The chain links TRBV2 to TRBJ1-1, with no clear D. The V end was cut by 5 bases, the J end by 1 base, with 14 bases between. Germline V gene lookup returns CDR1 SNHLY and CDR2 FYNNEI. This CDR3 has 15 residues. CDR3 DNA sequence: TGTGCCAGCAGTACGATTGCAGGAGAGAACACTGAAGCTTTCTTT. This sequence encodes CASSTIAGENTEAFF.

The CDR3 spells CASSLGRRVRTEAFF. CDR3 sequence (DNA): TGTGCCAGCAGCTTAGGGAGAAGGGTCCGGACTGAAGCTTTCTTT. The rearrangement links TRBV7-2 to TRBJ1-1; no clear D. The CDR3 totals 15 residues. Germline V gene data show CDR1 as SGHTA and CDR2 as FQGNSA. The germline V and J ends were trimmed by 1 base and 5 bases, with 14 bases remaining between them.

The chain combines TRBV19 with TRBJ2-2; D is possibly TRBD1 (6 bases). This CDR3 region has 14 residues. V dropped 7 bases and J dropped 5 bases, with 14 bases sitting between them. Per the germline V gene, CDR1 is LNHDA and CDR2 is SQIVND (reference sequence). The CDR3 region is CASKTGTTTGELFF. The DNA of the CDR3 is TGTGCCAGTAAAACCGGGACAACTACCGGGGAGCTGTTTTTT.

The chain recombines TRBV11-2 with TRBJ2-2; perhaps TRBD2 as D (6 bases). Trimming removed 5 bases from V and 4 bases from J, with 11 bases in between. This CDR3 has 14 residues. The germline V gene has CDR1 SGHAT and CDR2 FQNNGV. Here the CDR3 reads CASSQLGGTGELFF. In nucleotides, the CDR3 is TGTGCCAGCAGCCAACTGGGGGGCACCGGGGAGCTGTTTTTT.